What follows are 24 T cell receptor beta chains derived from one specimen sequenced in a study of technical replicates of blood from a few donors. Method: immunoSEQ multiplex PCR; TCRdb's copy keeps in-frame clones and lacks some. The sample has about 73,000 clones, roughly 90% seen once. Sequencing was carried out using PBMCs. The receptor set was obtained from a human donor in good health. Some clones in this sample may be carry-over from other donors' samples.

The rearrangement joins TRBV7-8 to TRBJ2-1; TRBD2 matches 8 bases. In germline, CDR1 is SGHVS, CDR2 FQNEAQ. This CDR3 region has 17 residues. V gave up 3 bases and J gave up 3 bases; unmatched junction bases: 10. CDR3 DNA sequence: TGTGCCAGCAGCTTGGTAGCGGGACAACATGACTACAATGAGCAGTTCTTC. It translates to CASSLVAGQHDYNEQFF.

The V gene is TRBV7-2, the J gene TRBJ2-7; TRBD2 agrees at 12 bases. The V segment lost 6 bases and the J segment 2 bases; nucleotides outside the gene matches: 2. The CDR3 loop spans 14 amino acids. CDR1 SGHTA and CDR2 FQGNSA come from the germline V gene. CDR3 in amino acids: CASRPSGRAYEQYF. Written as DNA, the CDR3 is TGTGCCAGCAGGCCTAGCGGGAGGGCCTACGAGCAGTACTTC.

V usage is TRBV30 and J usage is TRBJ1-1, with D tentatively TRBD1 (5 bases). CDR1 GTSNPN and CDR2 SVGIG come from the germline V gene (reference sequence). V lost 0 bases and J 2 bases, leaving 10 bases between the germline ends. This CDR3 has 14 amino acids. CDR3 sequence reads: CAWSVVGGNTEAFF. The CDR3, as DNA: TGTGCCTGGAGTGTAGTCGGGGGTAACACTGAAGCTTTCTTT.

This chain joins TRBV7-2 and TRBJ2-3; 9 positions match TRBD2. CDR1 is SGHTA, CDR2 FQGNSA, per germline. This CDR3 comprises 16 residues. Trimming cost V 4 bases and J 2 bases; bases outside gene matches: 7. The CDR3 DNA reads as TGTGCCAGCAGCTCTGGGACTAGCAGACACACAGATACGCAGTATTTT. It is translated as CASSSGTSRHTDTQYF. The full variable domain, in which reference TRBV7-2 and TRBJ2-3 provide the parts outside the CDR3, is GAGVSQSPSNKVTEKGKDVELRCDPISGHTALYWYRQSLGQGLEFLIYFQGNSAPDKSGLPSDRFSAERTGGSVSTLTIQRTQQEDSAVYLCASSSGTSRHTDTQYFGPGTRLTVL.

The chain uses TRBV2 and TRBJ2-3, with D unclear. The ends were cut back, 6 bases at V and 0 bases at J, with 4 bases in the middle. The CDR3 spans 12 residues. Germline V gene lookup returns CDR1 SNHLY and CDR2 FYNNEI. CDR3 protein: CASRESTDTQYF. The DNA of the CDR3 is TGTGCCAGCAGGGAGAGCACAGATACGCAGTATTTT.

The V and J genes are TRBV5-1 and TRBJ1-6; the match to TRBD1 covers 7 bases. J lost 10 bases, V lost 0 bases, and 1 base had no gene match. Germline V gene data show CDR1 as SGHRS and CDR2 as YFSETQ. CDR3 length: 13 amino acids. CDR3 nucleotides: TGCGCCAGCAGCTTGGGGACAGGCTCACCCCTCCACTTT. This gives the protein CASSLGTGSPLHF. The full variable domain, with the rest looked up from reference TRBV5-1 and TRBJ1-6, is KAGVTQTPRYLIKTRGQQVTLSCSPISGHRSVSWYQQTPGQGLQFLFEYFSETQRNKGNFPGRFSGRQFSNSRSEMNVSTLELGDSALYLCASSLGTGSPLHFGNGTRLTVT.

CDR3 bases: TGCGCCGGCCCGCGGAATCAGCCCCAGCATTTT. Its translation is CAGPRNQPQHF. V is TRBV10-1 and J is TRBJ1-5; D unclear. Trimming pared 11 bases from V and 4 bases from J, leaving 9 bases between. Germline V gene data show CDR1 as WNHNN and CDR2 as SYGVQD (reference sequence). This CDR3 region has 11 residues.

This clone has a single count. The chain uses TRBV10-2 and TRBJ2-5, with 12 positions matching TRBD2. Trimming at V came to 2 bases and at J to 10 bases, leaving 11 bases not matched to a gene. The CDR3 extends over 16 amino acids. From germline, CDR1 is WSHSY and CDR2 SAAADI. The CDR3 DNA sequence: TGCGCCAGCAGTGAGACCCCGTCAGGACTAGCGGGACACCAGTACTTC. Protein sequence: CASSETPSGLAGHQYF.

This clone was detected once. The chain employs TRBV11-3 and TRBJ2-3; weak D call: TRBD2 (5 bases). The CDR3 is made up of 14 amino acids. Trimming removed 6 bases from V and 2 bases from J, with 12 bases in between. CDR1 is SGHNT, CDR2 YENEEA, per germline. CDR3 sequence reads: CASSRGGTTDTQYF. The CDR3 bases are TGTGCCAGCAGTCGCGGAGGTACCACAGATACGCAGTATTTT. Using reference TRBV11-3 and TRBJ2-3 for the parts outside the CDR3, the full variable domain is EAGVVQSPRYKIIEKKQPVAFWCNPISGHNTLYWYLQNLGQGPELLIRYENEEAVDDSQLPKDRFSAERLKGVDSTLKIQPAELGDSAVYLCASSRGGTTDTQYFGPGTRLTVL.

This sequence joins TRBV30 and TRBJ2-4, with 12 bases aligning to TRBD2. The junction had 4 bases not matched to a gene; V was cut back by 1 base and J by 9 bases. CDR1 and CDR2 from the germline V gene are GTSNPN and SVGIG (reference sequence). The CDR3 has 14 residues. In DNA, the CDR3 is TGTGCCTGGAGTGCGGGACTAGCGGGTGCCATTCAGTACTTC. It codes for CAWSAGLAGAIQYF.

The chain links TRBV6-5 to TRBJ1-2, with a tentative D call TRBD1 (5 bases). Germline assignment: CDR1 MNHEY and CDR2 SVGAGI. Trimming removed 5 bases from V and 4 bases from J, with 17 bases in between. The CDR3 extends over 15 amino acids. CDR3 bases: TGTGCCAGCAGTGACTTGCGGGAAGGGGTCTATGGCTACACCTTC. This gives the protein CASSDLREGVYGYTF.

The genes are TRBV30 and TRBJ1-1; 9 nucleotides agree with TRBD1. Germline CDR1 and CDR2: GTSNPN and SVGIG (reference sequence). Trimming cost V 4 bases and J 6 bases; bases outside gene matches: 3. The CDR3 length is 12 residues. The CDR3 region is CAWTTGGPEAFF. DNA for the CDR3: TGTGCCTGGACAACAGGGGGCCCTGAAGCTTTCTTT. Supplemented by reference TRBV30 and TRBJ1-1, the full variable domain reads SQTIHQWPATLVQPVGSPLSLECTVEGTSNPNLYWYRQAAGRGLQLLFYSVGIGQISSEVPQNLSASRPQDRQFILSSKKLLLSDSGFYLCAWTTGGPEAFFGQGTRLTVV.

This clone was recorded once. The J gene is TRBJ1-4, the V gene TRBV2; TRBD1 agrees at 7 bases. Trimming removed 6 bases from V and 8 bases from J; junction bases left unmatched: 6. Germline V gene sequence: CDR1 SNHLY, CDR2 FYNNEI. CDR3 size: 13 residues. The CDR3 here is CASSRQGGEKLFF. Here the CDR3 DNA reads TGTGCCAGCAGCAGACAGGGTGGAGAAAAACTGTTTTTT.

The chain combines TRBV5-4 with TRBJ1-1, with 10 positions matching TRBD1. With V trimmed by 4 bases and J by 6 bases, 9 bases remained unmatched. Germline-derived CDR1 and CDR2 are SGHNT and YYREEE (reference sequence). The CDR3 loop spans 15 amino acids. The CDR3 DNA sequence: TGTGCCAGCAGCATAACCGGGACAGGGGCGGCTGAAGCTTTCTTT. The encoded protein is CASSITGTGAAEAFF. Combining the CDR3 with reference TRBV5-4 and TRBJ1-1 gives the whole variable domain ETGVTQSPTHLIKTRGQQVTLRCSSQSGHNTVSWYQQALGQGPQFIFQYYREEENGRGNFPPRFSGLQFPNYSSELNVNALELDDSALYLCASSITGTGAAEAFFGQGTRLTVV.

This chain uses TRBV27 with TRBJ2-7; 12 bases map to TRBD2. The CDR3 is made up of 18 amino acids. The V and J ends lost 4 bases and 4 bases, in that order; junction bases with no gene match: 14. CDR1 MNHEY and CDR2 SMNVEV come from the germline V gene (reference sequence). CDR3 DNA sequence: TGTGCCAGCAGTTCCTTTGGTCTAGCGGGAGGGCCCGGGTACGAGCAGTACTTC. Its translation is CASSSFGLAGGPGYEQYF.

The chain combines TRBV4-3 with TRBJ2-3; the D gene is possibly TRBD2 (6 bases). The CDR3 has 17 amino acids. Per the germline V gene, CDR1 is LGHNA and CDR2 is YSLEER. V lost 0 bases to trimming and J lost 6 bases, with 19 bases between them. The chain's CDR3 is CASSQDRKGGGRDTQYF. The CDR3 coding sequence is TGCGCCAGCAGCCAAGATAGGAAGGGAGGTGGGAGGGATACGCAGTATTTT.

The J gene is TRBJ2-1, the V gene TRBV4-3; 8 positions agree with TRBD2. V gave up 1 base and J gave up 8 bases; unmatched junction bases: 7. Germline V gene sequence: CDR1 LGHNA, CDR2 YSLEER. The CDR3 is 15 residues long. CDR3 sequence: CASSQVAAGAYEQFF. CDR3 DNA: TGCGCCAGCAGCCAAGTTGCAGCGGGAGCTTATGAGCAGTTCTTC.

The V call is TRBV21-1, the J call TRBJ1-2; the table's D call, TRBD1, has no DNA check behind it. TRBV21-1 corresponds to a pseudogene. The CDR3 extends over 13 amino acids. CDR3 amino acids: CASSTGVPYGYTF. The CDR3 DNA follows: TGTGCCAGCAGTACAGGGGTGCCCTATGGCTACACCTTC.

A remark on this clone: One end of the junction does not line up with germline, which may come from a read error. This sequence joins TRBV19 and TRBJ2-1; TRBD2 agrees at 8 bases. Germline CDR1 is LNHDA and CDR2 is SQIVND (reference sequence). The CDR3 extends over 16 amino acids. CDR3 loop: CHLPYPRSAGAHFQFF. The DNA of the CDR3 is TGCCACCTTCCATATCCCCGATCAGCGGGAGCCCACTTCCAGTTCTTC.

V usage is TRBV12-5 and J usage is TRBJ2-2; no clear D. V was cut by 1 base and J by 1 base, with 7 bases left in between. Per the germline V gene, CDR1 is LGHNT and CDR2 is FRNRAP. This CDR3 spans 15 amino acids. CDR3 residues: CASGLGQLNTGELFF. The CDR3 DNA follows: TGTGCTAGTGGTTTGGGACAATTGAACACCGGGGAGCTGTTTTTT.

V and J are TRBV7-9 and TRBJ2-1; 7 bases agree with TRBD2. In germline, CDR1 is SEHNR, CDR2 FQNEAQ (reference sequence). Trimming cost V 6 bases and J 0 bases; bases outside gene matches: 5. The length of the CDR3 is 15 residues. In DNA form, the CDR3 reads TGTGCCAGCAGATTGGCTAGCGGCTCCTACAATGAGCAGTTCTTC. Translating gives CASRLASGSYNEQFF.

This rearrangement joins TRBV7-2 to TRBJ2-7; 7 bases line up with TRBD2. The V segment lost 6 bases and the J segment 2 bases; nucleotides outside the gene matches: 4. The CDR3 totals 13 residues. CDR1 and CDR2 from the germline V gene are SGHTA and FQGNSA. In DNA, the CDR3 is TGTGCCAGCAGGGGGGGAGGGGCCTACGAGCAGTACTTC. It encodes CASRGGGAYEQYF.

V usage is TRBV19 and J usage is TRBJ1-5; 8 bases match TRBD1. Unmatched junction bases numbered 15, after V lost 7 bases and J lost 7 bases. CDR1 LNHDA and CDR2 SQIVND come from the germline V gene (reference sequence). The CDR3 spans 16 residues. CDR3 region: CASTTRGQGARQPQHF. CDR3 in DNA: TGTGCCAGTACCACCCGGGGGCAGGGGGCTCGACAGCCCCAGCATTTT.

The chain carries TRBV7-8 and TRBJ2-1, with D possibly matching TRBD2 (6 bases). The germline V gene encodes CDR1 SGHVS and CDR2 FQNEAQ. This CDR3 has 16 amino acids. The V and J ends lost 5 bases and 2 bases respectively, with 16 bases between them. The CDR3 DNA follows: TGTGCCAGCAGCAGGGACTCATGGGGGGCCTACAATGAGCAGTTCTTC. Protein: CASSRDSWGAYNEQFF.